The clone carrying this T cell receptor (beta chain) was recorded at least ten times. Trimming removed 3 bases from V and 2 bases from J, with 11 bases in between. Germline-derived CDR1 and CDR2 are MRHNA and SNTAGT. The CDR3 is made up of 14 amino acids. TRAV- and TRBV-specific primers primed first-strand cDNA, covering alpha and beta chains. TCR amplification used 20 PCR cycles, a constant-region primer and a V-primer adapter. TCRdb re-analysed the reads in MiXCR, keeping a single row per CDR3 protein. The sample lists roughly 95,000 distinct CDR3 sequences, 20% to 25% seen once, with 9.5% to 15% in the top ten. Time point: after trial treatment. Treatment in this sample: LDRT plus nivolumab, ipilimumab, low-dose cyclophosphamide and aspirin (RACIN trial). This sample stems from a study of low-dose radiotherapy and immunotherapy resistance in tumors.

The clonotype comes from a female donor with ovarian cancer. The sequenced sample was PBMCs, obtained after low-dose radiotherapy plus immunotherapy. The V and J genes are TRBV6-4 and TRBJ2-7; TRBD1 might be the D (5 bases). As DNA, the CDR3 is TGTGCCAGCAGTGAAGGCAGGGCTGCCTACGAGCAGTACTTC. It codes for CASSEGRAAYEQYF.